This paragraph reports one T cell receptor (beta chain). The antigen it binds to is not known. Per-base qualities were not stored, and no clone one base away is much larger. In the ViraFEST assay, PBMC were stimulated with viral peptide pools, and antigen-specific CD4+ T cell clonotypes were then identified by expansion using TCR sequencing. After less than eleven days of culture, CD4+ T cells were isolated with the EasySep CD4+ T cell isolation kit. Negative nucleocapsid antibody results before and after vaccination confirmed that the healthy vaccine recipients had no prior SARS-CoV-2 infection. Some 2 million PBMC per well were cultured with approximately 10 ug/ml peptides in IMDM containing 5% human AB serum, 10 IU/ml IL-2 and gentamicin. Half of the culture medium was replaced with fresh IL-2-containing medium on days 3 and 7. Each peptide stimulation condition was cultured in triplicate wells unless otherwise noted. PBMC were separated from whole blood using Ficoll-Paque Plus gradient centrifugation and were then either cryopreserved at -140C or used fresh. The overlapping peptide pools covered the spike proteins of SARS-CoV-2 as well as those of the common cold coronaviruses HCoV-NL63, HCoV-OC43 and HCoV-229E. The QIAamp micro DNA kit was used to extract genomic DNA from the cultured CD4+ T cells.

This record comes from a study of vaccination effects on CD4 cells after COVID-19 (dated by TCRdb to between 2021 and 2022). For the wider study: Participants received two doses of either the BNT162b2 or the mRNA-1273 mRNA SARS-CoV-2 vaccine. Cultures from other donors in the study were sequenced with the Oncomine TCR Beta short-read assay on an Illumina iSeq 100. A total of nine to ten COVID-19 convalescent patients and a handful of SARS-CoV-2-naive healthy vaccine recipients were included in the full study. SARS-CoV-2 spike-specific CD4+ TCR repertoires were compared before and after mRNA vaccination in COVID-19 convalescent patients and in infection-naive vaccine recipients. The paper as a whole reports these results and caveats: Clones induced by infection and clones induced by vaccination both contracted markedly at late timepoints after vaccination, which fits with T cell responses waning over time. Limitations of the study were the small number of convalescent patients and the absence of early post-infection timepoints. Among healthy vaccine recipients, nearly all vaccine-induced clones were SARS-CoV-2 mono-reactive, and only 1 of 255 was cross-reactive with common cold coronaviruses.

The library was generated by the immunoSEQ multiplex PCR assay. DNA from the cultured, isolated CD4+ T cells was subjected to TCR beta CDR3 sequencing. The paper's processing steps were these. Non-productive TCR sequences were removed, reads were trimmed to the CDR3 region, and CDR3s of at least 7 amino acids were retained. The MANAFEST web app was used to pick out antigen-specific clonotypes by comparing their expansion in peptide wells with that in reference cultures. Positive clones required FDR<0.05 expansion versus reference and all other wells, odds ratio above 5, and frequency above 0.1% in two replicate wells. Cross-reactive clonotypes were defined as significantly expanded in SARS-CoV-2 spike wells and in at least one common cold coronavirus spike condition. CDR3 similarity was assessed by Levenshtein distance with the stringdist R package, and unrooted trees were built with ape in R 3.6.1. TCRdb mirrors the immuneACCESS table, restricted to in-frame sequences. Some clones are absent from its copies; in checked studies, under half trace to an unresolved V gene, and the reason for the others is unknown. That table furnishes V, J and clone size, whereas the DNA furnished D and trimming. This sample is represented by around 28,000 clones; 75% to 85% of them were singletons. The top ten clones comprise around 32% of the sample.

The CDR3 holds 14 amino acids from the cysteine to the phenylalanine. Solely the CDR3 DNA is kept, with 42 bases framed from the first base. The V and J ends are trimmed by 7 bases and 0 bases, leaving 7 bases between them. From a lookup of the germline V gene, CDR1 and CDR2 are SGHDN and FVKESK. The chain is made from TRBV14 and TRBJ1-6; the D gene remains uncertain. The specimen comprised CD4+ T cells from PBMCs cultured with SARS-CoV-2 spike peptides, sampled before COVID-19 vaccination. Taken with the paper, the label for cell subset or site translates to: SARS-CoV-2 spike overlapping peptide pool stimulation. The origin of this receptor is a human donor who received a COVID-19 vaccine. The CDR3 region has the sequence CASTLGSYNSPLHF. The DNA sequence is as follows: TGTGCCAGCACACTAGGCTCCTATAATTCACCCCTCCACTTT.